Below, 5 T cell receptor beta chains from the same sample are listed, as sequenced in a study of T cell responses to AZD1222 COVID-19 vaccine. This table comes from immunoSEQ multiplex PCR, and its TCRdb copy is limited to in-frame clones, with some not included. This sample has about 140,000 clones, with 80% to 95% found just once. The material sequenced was peripheral blood, taken on day 0 of AZD1222 vaccination. These receptors were collected from an adult in good health.

The chain recombines TRBV19 with TRBJ1-1; D remains ambiguous. The CDR3 runs 11 residues. Deletions cut 3 bases from V and 10 bases from J, with 9 bases between. Germline V CDR1 and CDR2: LNHDA, SQIVND (reference sequence). The CDR3 nucleotides are TGTGCCAGTAGTATCGGAGGGATAGCTTTCTTT. Translated, it gives CASSIGGIAFF.

The CDR3 protein is CASSSFQGDRGPYNEQFF. Written as DNA, the CDR3 is TGCGCCAGCAGCTCCTTCCAAGGGGACAGGGGACCCTACAATGAGCAGTTCTTC. The chain combines TRBV5-1 with TRBJ2-1; 10 bases are shared with TRBD1. CDR1 SGHRS and CDR2 YFSETQ come from the germline V gene. The CDR3 sequence is 18 residues long. Losses at the gene ends were 3 bases for V and 2 bases for J; bases not matched to a gene: 11.

V and J are TRBV3-1 (or the pseudogene TRBV3-2) and TRBJ2-3, with D perhaps TRBD1 or TRBD2 (6 bases each). CDR1 LGHDT and CDR2 YNNKEL come from the germline V gene (reference sequence). V was clipped by 0 bases and J by 4 bases, with 11 bases between them. This CDR3 contains 15 residues. CDR3 amino acids: CASSQDWGAADTQYF. CDR3 nucleotide sequence: TGTGCCAGCAGCCAAGACTGGGGGGCGGCAGATACGCAGTATTTT.

V gene TRBV7-2 combines with J gene TRBJ2-3; tentative D call: TRBD2 (5 bases). The germline V gene encodes CDR1 SGHTA and CDR2 FQGNSA. The CDR3 extends over 12 amino acids. V was shortened by 5 bases and J by 6 bases, with 9 bases between the two germline ends. DNA of the CDR3: TGTGCCAGCAGCCAGGCGGGCGATACGCAGTATTTT. It translates to CASSQAGDTQYF.

The chain has TRBV7-9 and TRBJ1-1; the D gene is possibly TRBD1 (5 bases). CDR1 SEHNR and CDR2 FQNEAQ come from the germline V gene (reference sequence). The CDR3 has 13 amino acids. Trimming removed 3 bases at V and 4 bases at J, with 9 bases between. CDR3 coding DNA: TGTGCCAGCAGCTTCCAGGGTACCACTGAAGCTTTCTTT. Protein product: CASSFQGTTEAFF.